These 17 T cell receptor beta chains share one sample of origin, sequenced in a study of blood T cell repertoires in COVID-19. Profiling relied on immunoSEQ multiplex PCR, and the TCRdb table lists in-frame clones only, not all of them. The sample lists fewer than 80,000 clones, 89% occurring once. The material sequenced was peripheral blood. The receptor set was obtained from a woman in her forties or fifties with active COVID-19.

The chain recombines TRBV21-1 with TRBJ2-1; whether TRBD2, the table's D call, matches the DNA was not checked. TRBV21-1 is designated a pseudogene. The CDR3 is 18 amino acids. As DNA, the CDR3 is TGTGCTTTTCGTGCGGTCGGGGGGGGTCGTTTCTCCTACAATGAGCAGTTCTTC. It translates to CAFRAVGGGRFSYNEQFF.

This chain uses TRBV9 with TRBJ1-2; D gene unclear. V dropped 6 bases and J dropped 4 bases, with 16 bases sitting between them. This CDR3 region has 14 residues. Germline V lookup: CDR1 SGDLS, CDR2 YYNGEE. This CDR3 is CASIKVPGGYGYTF. CDR3 nucleotide sequence: TGTGCCAGCATCAAGGTCCCGGGAGGCTATGGCTACACCTTC.

This rearrangement joins TRBV7-3 to TRBJ2-1; possible D gene TRBD2, 6 bases. The V end lost 5 bases, the J end lost 9 bases, and 20 bases lay between the germline ends. The CDR3 runs 15 residues. Germline loops: CDR1 SGHTA, CDR2 FQGTGA. The CDR3 DNA follows: TGTGCCAGCAGCGCGGAAGCGACTAGTGTCGGTGAGCAGTTCTTC. Protein sequence: CASSAEATSVGEQFF.

The chain has TRBV12-3 or TRBV12-4 and TRBJ2-2, with 8 bases fitting TRBD2. The CDR3 spans 12 residues. Germline trimming cut 7 bases from V and 6 bases from J; bases unmatched to any gene: 1. CDR3: CASKTSAGELFF. CDR3 bases: TGTGCCAGCAAGACTAGCGCCGGGGAGCTGTTTTTT.

The gene calls are TRBV5-5 and TRBJ2-6; D ambiguous. Germline CDR1 and CDR2: SGHKS and YYEKEE (reference sequence). V was shortened by 6 bases and J by 1 base, with 11 bases between the two germline ends. The CDR3 runs to 15 residues. In DNA, the CDR3 is TGTGCCAGCACCCTTCTTTCGTCTGGGGCCAACGTCCTGACTTTC. Translated, it gives CASTLLSSGANVLTF.

The CDR3 loop is CASSQSPGLEVYEQYF. CDR3 DNA: TGCGCCAGCAGCCAATCACCGGGACTAGAGGTCTACGAGCAGTACTTC. The chain recombines TRBV4-1 with TRBJ2-7; 8 nucleotides line up with TRBD2. Germline V gene data show CDR1 as MGHRA and CDR2 as YSYEKL. The CDR3 has 16 amino acids. Trimming removed 2 bases from V and 3 bases from J; junction bases left unmatched: 9.

This clone appeared a few times. This chain connects TRBV10-3 to TRBJ2-1, with TRBD2 as a possible D gene (6 bases). The CDR3 is 14 residues long. Germline assignment: CDR1 ENHRY and CDR2 SYGVKD. Trimming took off 6 bases at V and 5 bases at J, with 14 bases between the two ends. The CDR3 DNA sequence: TGTGCCATCAGCCTTGGCGGGACCCACAATGAGCAGTTCTTC. Protein product: CAISLGGTHNEQFF.

The chain joins TRBV10-3 to TRBJ2-7; 7 positions match TRBD2. The germline CDR1 and CDR2 sequences are ENHRY and SYGVKD. Trimming at V came to 8 bases and at J to 1 base, leaving 8 bases not matched to a gene. This CDR3 spans 14 amino acids. This CDR3 is CAIQPAGNSYEQYF. The CDR3 DNA reads as TGTGCCATCCAACCAGCGGGAAATTCCTACGAGCAGTACTTC.

The chain recombines TRBV9 with TRBJ2-3; TRBD2 agrees at 9 bases. Unmatched junction bases numbered 5, after V lost 4 bases and J lost 5 bases. CDR1 is SGDLS and CDR2 is YYNGEE in the germline V gene. The CDR3 loop spans 14 amino acids. In DNA form, the CDR3 reads TGTGCCAGCAGCTTGGGACTAGCAAAAGATACGCAGTATTTT. Translating it yields CASSLGLAKDTQYF.

The V gene is TRBV6-6, the J gene TRBJ1-4, with a tentative D call TRBD1 (6 bases). Per germline, CDR1 MNHNY and CDR2 SVGAGI (reference sequence). The length of the CDR3 is 16 residues. The V gene lost 5 bases and the J gene lost 0 bases, with 13 bases spanning the gap. The CDR3 DNA reads as TGTGCCAGCAGTCCGGACAGAACTCCAACTAATGAAAAACTGTTTTTT. Residues: CASSPDRTPTNEKLFF.

The chain links TRBV5-1 to TRBJ2-5, with D perhaps TRBD1 (6 bases). Trimming left V 3 bases short and J 5 bases short, with 17 bases between. Germline V gene lookup returns CDR1 SGHRS and CDR2 YFSETQ. The CDR3 sequence is 15 residues long. In DNA, the CDR3 is TGCGCCAGCAGCTCCTTCCAGGGGACGTTGGAGACCCAGTACTTC. Translated: CASSSFQGTLETQYF.

CDR3 protein: CASSEVYWGVNSYNEQFF. Written as DNA, the CDR3 is TGTGCCAGCAGTGAAGTCTATTGGGGCGTTAACTCCTACAATGAGCAGTTCTTC. The J gene is TRBJ2-1, the V gene TRBV6-1, with D possibly matching TRBD1 (5 bases). Trimming pared 1 base from V and 0 bases from J, leaving 16 bases between. The CDR3 contains 18 residues. CDR1 and CDR2 (germline): MNHNS, SASEGT.

This clone was seen only a few times. The gene calls are TRBV24-1 and TRBJ2-1, with TRBD2 identical over 11 bases. Germline CDR1 KGHDR, CDR2 SFDVKD. The CDR3 totals 15 residues. V lost 4 bases, J lost 6 bases, and 4 bases stayed unmatched. CDR3 protein: CATSELAGAGNEQFF. For the CDR3, the DNA is TGTGCCACCAGTGAACTAGCGGGAGCAGGCAATGAGCAGTTCTTC.

V usage is TRBV30 and J usage is TRBJ2-7, with 14 bases lining up with TRBD2. With V trimmed by 5 bases and J by 7 bases, 7 bases remained unmatched. From germline, CDR1 is GTSNPN and CDR2 SVGIG (reference sequence). The CDR3 loop spans 14 amino acids. The CDR3 sequence: CAWGPGLAGVEQYF. The CDR3 DNA follows: TGTGCCTGGGGACCGGGACTAGCGGGAGTAGAGCAGTACTTC.

The chain has TRBV6-1 and TRBJ2-7, with D possibly being TRBD2 (6 bases). CDR1 and CDR2 from the germline V gene are MNHNS and SASEGT. The CDR3 length is 19 residues. The V and J ends lost 2 bases and 6 bases respectively, with 29 bases between them. CDR3 loop: CASSERVGQVRRRGLEQYF. The DNA of the CDR3 is TGTGCCAGCAGTGAACGCGTTGGGCAGGTACGCCGGCGGGGTCTCGAGCAGTACTTC.

This rearrangement joins TRBV6-6 to TRBJ2-7; D gene uncertain. This CDR3 has 12 residues. V gave up 3 bases and J gave up 6 bases, with 9 bases separating them. The germline V gene encodes CDR1 MNHNY and CDR2 SVGAGI (reference sequence). For the CDR3, the DNA is TGTGCCAGCAGTTATGTAGCTAGCGAGCAGTACTTC. Translation: CASSYVASEQYF.

The J gene is TRBJ1-2, the V gene TRBV6-1; TRBD1 is a possible D gene (5 bases). With 3 bases removed from V and 8 bases from J, the gap between germline ends came to 10 bases. This CDR3 spans 12 amino acids. Per germline, CDR1 MNHNS and CDR2 SASEGT. DNA for the CDR3: TGTGCCAGCAGTGAGGGACTTTACGGCTACACCTTC. It codes for CASSEGLYGYTF.